Following are 7 T cell receptor beta chains from one sample sequenced in a study of T cells in Graves' hyperthyroidism and ophthalmopathy. The source material, RNA transcripts, was used to amplify TCR beta CDR3 regions. RT-PCR in the first round (using the HTBI primer set) targeted the TCR CDR3. TCRdb re-analysed the multiplex PCR reads in MiXCR, keeping a single row per CDR3 protein. The profile shows some 690,000 distinct CDR3 sequences, roughly 17% of them singletons. Material: blood. The receptors stem from a man aged 45 to 65 with Graves' hyperthyroidism.

The chain has TRBV28 and TRBJ2-1, with a weak D call TRBD1 (5 bases). Germline lookup yields CDR1 MDHEN and CDR2 SYDVKM. The CDR3 loop spans 12 amino acids. Trimming left V 5 bases short and J 15 bases short, with 17 bases between. The CDR3 DNA follows: TGTGCCAGCAGTACCCAGGGCAATCGGGCGTTCTTC. Translation: CASSTQGNRAFF.

The V and J genes are TRBV10-3 and TRBJ1-1, with TRBD1 identical over 7 bases. The length of the CDR3 is 13 residues. V dropped 2 bases and J dropped 7; count of bases not matched to a gene: 4. The germline gives CDR1 ENHRY, CDR2 SYGVKD. The CDR3, as DNA: TGTGCCATCAGTGAGGGACAGGAGGGTGAAGCTTTCTTT. Amino acid sequence: CAISEGQEGEAFF.

V usage is TRBV12-3 or TRBV12-4 and J usage is TRBJ1-2, with D hard to call. This CDR3 has 15 residues. The V end lost 5 bases, the J end lost 2 bases, and 15 bases lay between the germline ends. The CDR3 DNA sequence: TGTGCCAGCAGTGACACGGAGGGAGGAAACTATGGCTACACCTTC. It codes for CASSDTEGGNYGYTF.

This clonotype showed up many times. The chain employs TRBV27 and TRBJ1-4; a weak D match, TRBD1 (5 bases). The germline gives CDR1 MNHEY, CDR2 SMNVEV (reference sequence). Trimming took 1 base from V and 3 from J, leaving 6 bases between them. The CDR3 covers 14 residues. This chain's CDR3 is CASSLWGPNEKLFF. For the CDR3, the DNA is TGTGCCAGCAGTTTATGGGGCCCTAATGAAAAACTGTTTTTT.

Concerning this clonotype: This could be a read error, since a much larger clone is one nucleotide away. V gene TRBV12-3 or TRBV12-4 combines with J gene TRBJ1-3; D not resolved. The length of the CDR3 is 13 residues. Trimming left V 11 bases short and J 0 bases short, with 11 bases between. CDR3 residues: CAGILSSGNTIYF. For the CDR3, the DNA is TGTGCCGGCATCTTGAGCTCTGGAAACACCATATATTTT.

This clonotype came up many times. The chain employs TRBV5-1 and TRBJ1-2; 9 positions match TRBD1. Germline trimming cut 2 bases from V and 2 bases from J; bases unmatched to any gene: 4. CDR1 is SGHRS and CDR2 is YFSETQ in the germline V gene. There are 15 residues in the CDR3. CDR3 DNA: TGCGCCAGCAGCTTTTACGGACAGGGGAACTATGGCTACACCTTC. Its protein product is CASSFYGQGNYGYTF.

This clonotype was seen ten or more times. The V and J genes are TRBV20-1 and TRBJ2-7, with D tentatively TRBD2 (5 bases). Germline CDR1 reads DFQATT; CDR2 reads SNEGSKA (reference sequence). The CDR3 is made up of 13 amino acids. The V and J ends lost 3 bases and 6 bases respectively, with 15 bases between them. The CDR3 DNA follows: TGCAGTGCTAGGGGAGAACTACTATCCGAGCAGTACTTC. Its translation is CSARGELLSEQYF.